A selection of T cell receptor beta chains follows, all from one sample in a study of ipilimumab plus nivolumab after autologous stem cell transplantation. Data came from immunoSEQ multiplex PCR; TCRdb stores just in-frame clones and leaves some out. The profile covers approximately 40,000 clones, with almost 95% appearing a single time and roughly 0.9% taken by the ten largest. The sample in question was PBMCs, obtained in a trial of ipilimumab plus nivolumab as post-transplant consolidation. The receptors originated from a male donor with multiple myeloma. Each CDR3 is given with its conserved first and last residue. The order of the fields is J gene, D gene, V gene, clone size, CDR3 protein, CDR3 DNA. A D gene is named only where the DNA matches it firmly. Clone size is not always given. Where it is, it says once, few, many or a class for expanded clones.

TRBJ2-1 | . | TRBV5-4 | once | CASSRGPTSYNEQFF | TGTGCCAGCAGCCGGGGGCCAACCTCCTACAATGAGCAGTTCTTC
TRBJ2-2 | TRBD2 | TRBV27 | . | CASRDRIAGGPGELFF | TGTGCCAGCAGGGATCGGATAGCGGGGGGGCCTGGGGAGCTGTTTTTT
TRBJ2-6 | . | TRBV6-4 | . | CASSDGGAPSGANVLTF | TGTGCCAGCAGTGACGGGGGGGCCCCCTCTGGGGCCAACGTCCTGACTTTC
TRBJ1-6 | . | TRBV7-2 | . | CASSSPPGGSSYNSPLHF | TGTGCCAGCAGCTCTCCCCCGGGGGGGAGCTCCTATAATTCACCCCTCCACTTT
TRBJ2-5 | . | TRBV28 | . | CASGQNQETQYF | TGTGCCAGCGGACAGAACCAAGAGACCCAGTACTTC
TRBJ2-6 | . | TRBV7-4 | . | CASSWFSSSQSRANVLTF | TGTGCCAGCAGCTGGTTCAGCAGCTCACAAAGTCGGGCCAACGTCCTGACTTTC
TRBJ2-7 | . | TRBV7-8 | . | CASSDVHTGEYEQYF | TGTGCCAGCAGCGACGTCCACACTGGGGAATACGAGCAGTACTTC
TRBJ2-5 | TRBD2 | TRBV11-2 | . | CASSPRTSGGTSAQYF | TGTGCCAGCAGCCCCCGGACTAGCGGGGGTACCTCGGCCCAGTACTTC
TRBJ2-3 | TRBD2 | TRBV11-2 | . | CASSLRGGPTDTQYF | TGTGCCAGCAGCTTGCGGGGGGGGCCTACAGATACGCAGTATTTT
TRBJ1-3 | . | TRBV7-2 | . | CASSLAGAGDTIYF | TGTGCCAGCAGCTTAGCTGGGGCAGGGGACACCATATATTTT
TRBJ1-4 | TRBD1 | TRBV5-1 | . | CASSALQGADEKLFF | TGCGCCAGCAGCGCCTTACAGGGGGCAGATGAAAAACTGTTTTTT
TRBJ2-5 | . | TRBV18 | once | CASSPPRRQGGQETQYF | TGTGCCAGCTCACCACCGCGGAGGCAGGGGGGGCAAGAGACCCAGTACTTC
TRBJ1-2 | . | TRBV6-5 | once | CASSRINYGYTF | TGTGCCAGCAGTCGGATTAACTATGGCTACACCTTC
TRBJ1-4 | . | TRBV5-8 | . | CASSVSIRPQGEKLFF | TGTGCCAGCAGCGTTTCTATAAGGCCTCAGGGGGAAAAACTGTTTTTT
TRBJ1-1 | . | TRBV29-1 | . | CSVEGGQADTEAFF | TGCAGCGTTGAAGGCGGACAAGCGGACACTGAAGCTTTCTTT
TRBJ2-7 | TRBD1 | TRBV9 | . | CASSARQGLSYEQYF | TGTGCCAGCAGCGCTAGACAGGGCCTTAGTTACGAGCAGTACTTC
TRBJ1-1 | . | TRBV19 | once | CASSIGKHDTEAFF | TGTGCCAGTAGTATAGGCAAGCATGACACTGAAGCTTTCTTT
TRBJ2-3 | TRBD2 | TRBV29-1 | few | CSVARGGTTDTQYF | TGCAGCGTGGCTCGGGGGGGCACGACAGATACGCAGTATTTT
TRBJ1-2 | . | TRBV7-2 | . | CASSLGAVNKGYTF | TGTGCCAGCAGCTTAGGGGCAGTGAATAAGGGCTACACCTTC
TRBJ1-6 | TRBD1 | TRBV4-1 | . | CASSHTQGFSGSPLHF | TGCGCCAGCAGCCACACACAGGGGTTTAGCGGATCACCCCTCCACTTT
TRBJ1-1 | . | TRBV28 | once | CASSSSPSIWGLRTEAFF | TGTGCCAGCAGTTCCTCACCCTCCATCTGGGGGCTGCGGACTGAAGCTTTCTTT
TRBJ2-3 | TRBD2 | TRBV6-4 | . | CASSDAGGSTDTQYF | TGTGCCAGCAGTGATGCGGGGGGCAGCACAGATACGCAGTATTTT
TRBJ2-1 | TRBD2 | TRBV2 | . | CASSQTPLREGIFGEQFF | TGTGCCAGCAGTCAAACCCCTCTGCGGGAGGGTATATTTGGTGAGCAGTTCTTC
TRBJ2-5 | . | TRBV29-1 | . | CSVGLETQYF | TGCAGCGTTGGGTTGGAGACCCAGTACTTC
TRBJ2-7 | TRBD2 | TRBV11-3 | . | CASSSSGTSAREYF | TGTGCCAGCAGTTCTTCCGGGACTAGCGCTCGTGAGTACTTC
TRBJ1-4 | . | TRBV6-5 | . | CASSHTRGTVEKLFF | TGTGCCAGCAGCCATACAAGGGGGACGGTTGAAAAACTGTTTTTT
TRBJ2-5 | . | TRBV4-2 | . | CASSQANKGLLETQYF | TGTGCCAGCAGCCAAGCTAACAAGGGGCTACTAGAGACCCAGTACTTC
TRBJ2-3 | . | TRBV21-1 | . | CASGGPGTDTQYF | TGTGCCAGCGGAGGGCCGGGCACAGATACGCAGTATTTT
TRBJ1-5 | . | TRBV19 | . | CASSPGHNQPQHF | TGTGCCAGTAGCCCGGGACATAATCAGCCCCAGCATTTT
TRBJ1-6 | TRBD1 | TRBV7-2 | . | CASSPRGGKGNSPLHF | TGTGCCAGCAGCCCCAGGGGGGGCAAAGGGAATTCACCCCTCCACTTT
TRBJ2-7 | TRBD1 | TRBV27 | . | CASSLSGTESSYEQYF | TGTGCCAGCAGTTTATCAGGGACAGAGAGCTCCTACGAGCAGTACTTC
TRBJ2-3 | . | TRBV5-4 | . | CASSLAYLGAATDTQYF | TGTGCCAGCAGCTTGGCCTATTTGGGGGCGGCGACAGATACGCAGTATTTT
TRBJ1-2 | . | TRBV28 | . | CASSLRARAYGYGYTF | TGTGCCAGCAGTTTAAGGGCCCGCGCGTACGGCTATGGCTACACCTTC
TRBJ2-2 | . | TRBV5-1 | once | CASSLDGGTNTGELFF | TGCGCCAGCAGCTTGGATGGGGGGACCAACACCGGGGAGCTGTTTTTT
TRBJ1-2 | . | TRBV6-1 | . | CASSPGHGANYGYTF | TGTGCCAGCAGTCCGGGACACGGAGCTAACTATGGCTACACCTTC
TRBJ2-5 | . | TRBV5-1 | . | CASSLASGPVETQYF | TGCGCCAGCAGCTTGGCCAGCGGACCCGTAGAGACCCAGTACTTC
TRBJ2-7 | TRBD2 | TRBV19 | . | CASSIDGGRAVAEQYF | TGTGCCAGTAGTATAGACGGCGGGAGGGCCGTAGCCGAGCAGTACTTC
TRBJ1-6 | . | TRBV4-1 | . | CASSQGYGSYNSPLHF | TGCGCCAGCAGCCAAGGGTATGGCTCCTATAATTCACCCCTCCACTTT
TRBJ2-7 | . | TRBV4-3 | . | CASGFYAYEQYF | TGCGCCAGCGGATTCTACGCCTACGAGCAGTACTTC
TRBJ1-1 | . | TRBV4-1 | . | CASSQGYKRGAGDTEAFF | TGCGCCAGCAGCCAAGGGTACAAAAGGGGGGCAGGGGATACTGAAGCTTTCTTT
TRBJ1-3 | . | TRBV19 | . | CASSIAEEPGNTIYF | TGTGCCAGTAGTATAGCTGAGGAACCTGGAAACACCATATATTTT
TRBJ2-6 | . | TRBV19 | . | CASSIRGAGANVLTF | TGTGCCAGTAGTATAAGGGGCGCTGGGGCCAACGTCCTGACTTTC
TRBJ2-3 | TRBD2 | TRBV7-9 | . | CASGLAGDLDTQYF | TGTGCCAGCGGCCTAGCGGGAGATCTAGATACGCAGTATTTT
TRBJ2-7 | . | TRBV6-6 | . | CASSYSPPSGLSEQYF | TGTGCCAGCAGTTACTCCCCCCCCAGCGGGCTCTCCGAGCAGTACTTC
TRBJ2-2 | TRBD2 | TRBV11-3 | . | CASSPGGRGPGELFF | TGTGCCAGCAGCCCCGGCGGGAGGGGGCCCGGGGAGCTGTTTTTT
TRBJ1-6 | TRBD1 | TRBV5-1 | . | CASSSLPGQGSSPLHF | TGCGCCAGCAGCTCCTTACCGGGACAGGGTAGTTCACCCCTCCACTTT
TRBJ2-3 | TRBD2 | TRBV28 | . | CASRRLAGGQRF | TGTGCCAGCAGGAGACTAGCGGGAGGGCAGCGTTTT
TRBJ2-3 | . | TRBV7-3 | . | CASSLTSLAYTTDTQYF | TGTGCCAGCAGCTTAACTTCTTTGGCTTATACCACAGATACGCAGTATTTT
TRBJ1-4 | TRBD1 | TRBV7-9 | once | CASSLGGTGREKLFF | TGTGCCAGCAGCTTGGGAGGGACAGGGAGGGAGAAACTGTTTTTT
TRBJ2-4 | . | TRBV21-1 | . | CASSKGAFSYF | TGTGCCAGCAGCAAAGGTGCTTTTTCGTACTTC
TRBJ1-5 | TRBD1 | TRBV19 | . | CASSRDRSGNQPQHF | TGTGCCAGTAGCCGGGACAGAAGCGGGAATCAGCCCCAGCATTTT
TRBJ2-2 | TRBD2 | TRBV9 | few | CASSGRRVAGVSGELFF | TGTGCCAGCAGCGGCCGCCGGGTAGCGGGAGTTTCTGGGGAGCTGTTTTTT